The entry below describes one T cell receptor (beta chain). Antigen unknown. The data are from a study of T cells in Graves' hyperthyroidism and ophthalmopathy. As for the study in general: Specimen type is peripheral blood, collected at initial diagnosis prior to any treatment. Study-level findings and limits: In blood, most of the thyroid clonotypes expanded above 0.001 were also present.

Amplified regions were TCR beta CDR3 sequences from RNA transcripts. HTBI primers were employed in a first-round RT-PCR of the TCR CDR3. In TCRdb, the multiplex PCR reads were re-called with MiXCR into one record per CDR3 protein. The table lists around 350,000 distinct CDR3 sequences, approximately 19% of them singletons, with around 3.4% in the top ten. The CDR3 sequence is 13 residues long. Germline CDR1 reads SEHNR; CDR2 reads FQNEAQ (reference sequence). V was trimmed by 3 bases and J by 5 bases, leaving 10 bases between them. The sequencing input was blood. The rearrangement links TRBV7-9 to TRBJ2-5; D remains unclear. The TCR sequence derives from a woman younger than 30 with Graves' hyperthyroidism. CDR3 in amino acids: CASSFDVGETQYF. CDR3 bases: TGTGCCAGCAGCTTTGACGTAGGGGAGACCCAGTACTTC.